This TCR beta chain is from a study of cytomegalovirus exposure and HLA in healthy donors. Findings and caveats of the study: In a later analysis, 16,951 TCR beta sequences were associated with HLA alleles at 0.05 false discovery rate.

This clone was seen once. The target antigen is unknown. Use of 60 Vbeta and 13 Jbeta primers characterized the PCR. TCRdb's copy holds only in-frame clones and misses some; the assay was immunoSEQ multiplex PCR. The sample lists fewer than 90,000 clones; roughly 80% were seen once. This sequence was found in a man under 40 in good health and CMV-seropositive. Material for sequencing was PBMCs.

CDR3 bases: TGTGCCAGCAGTGCCTACATGGACAGGCCCCAAGAGACCCAGTACTTC. Protein product: CASSAYMDRPQETQYF. This chain uses TRBV28 with TRBJ2-5; 7 bases map to TRBD1. Trimming at V came to 5 bases and at J to 1 base, leaving 10 bases not matched to a gene. CDR3 length: 16 residues. Germline CDR1 reads MDHEN; CDR2 reads SYDVKM.